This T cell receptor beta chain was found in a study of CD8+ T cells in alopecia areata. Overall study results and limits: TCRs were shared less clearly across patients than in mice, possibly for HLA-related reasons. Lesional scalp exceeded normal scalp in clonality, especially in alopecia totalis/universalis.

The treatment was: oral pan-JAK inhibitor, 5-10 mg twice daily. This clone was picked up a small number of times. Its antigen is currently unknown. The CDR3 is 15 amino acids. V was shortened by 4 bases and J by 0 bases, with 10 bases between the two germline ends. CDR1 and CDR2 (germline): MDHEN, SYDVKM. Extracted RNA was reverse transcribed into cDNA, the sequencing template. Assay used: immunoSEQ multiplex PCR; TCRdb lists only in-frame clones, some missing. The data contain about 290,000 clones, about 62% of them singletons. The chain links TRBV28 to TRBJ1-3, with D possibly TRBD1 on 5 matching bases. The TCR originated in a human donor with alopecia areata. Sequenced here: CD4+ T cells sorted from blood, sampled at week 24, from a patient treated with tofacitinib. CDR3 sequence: CASSSGHLSGNTIYF. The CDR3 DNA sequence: TGTGCCAGCAGTTCTGGACACCTCTCTGGAAACACCATATATTTT.